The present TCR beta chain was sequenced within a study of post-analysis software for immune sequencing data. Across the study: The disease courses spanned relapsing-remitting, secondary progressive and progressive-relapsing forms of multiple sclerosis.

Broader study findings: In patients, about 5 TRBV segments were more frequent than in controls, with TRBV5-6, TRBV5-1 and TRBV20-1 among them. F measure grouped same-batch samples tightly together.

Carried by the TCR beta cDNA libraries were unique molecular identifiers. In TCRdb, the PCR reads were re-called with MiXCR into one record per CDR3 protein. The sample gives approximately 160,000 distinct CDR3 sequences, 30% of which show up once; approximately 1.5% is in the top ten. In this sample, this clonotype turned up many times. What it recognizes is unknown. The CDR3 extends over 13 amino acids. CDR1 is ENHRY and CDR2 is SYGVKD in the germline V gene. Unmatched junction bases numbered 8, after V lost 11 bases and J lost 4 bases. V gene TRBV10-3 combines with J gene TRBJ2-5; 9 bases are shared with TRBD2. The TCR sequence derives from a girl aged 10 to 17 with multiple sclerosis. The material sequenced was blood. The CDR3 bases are TGTGCCGCCGGACCGACTAGCGGAGAGACCCAGTACTTC. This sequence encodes CAAGPTSGETQYF.